This T cell receptor beta chain was captured in a study of control samples from healthy donors and cancer patients. The method was immunoSEQ multiplex PCR; TCRdb's version includes in-frame clones alone and lacks a portion of them. There are fewer than 90,000 clones in the sample; 84% occur only once, and about 26% lies in the top ten. Germline V CDR1 and CDR2: LNHDA, SQIVND (reference sequence). The CDR3 length is 13 residues. V was trimmed by 1 base and J by 7 bases, leaving 10 bases between them. Sequencing used blood. This TCR was recovered from a man in his fifties in good health. The chain uses TRBV19 and TRBJ1-2; no definite D call. The CDR3 sequence is CASSIGGRSGYTF. The DNA of the CDR3 is TGTGCCAGTAGTATAGGCGGGAGGAGTGGCTACACCTTC.